These T cell receptor beta chains were read from a single sample in a study of cytomegalovirus exposure and HLA in healthy donors. Measured with immunoSEQ multiplex PCR; TCRdb has only the in-frame clones, and not every one. This table has over 150,000 clones, just over 75% appearing once. Source material: PBMCs. Receptor source: a woman aged 30 to 39 in good health and CMV-seropositive. Both conserved end residues are trimmed from each CDR3. Each record gives: J gene, V gene, CDR3 protein.

J gene: TRBJ1-4
V gene: TRBV29-1
CDR3 protein: SVRQSTNEKLF

J gene: TRBJ2-7
V gene: TRBV12-5
CDR3 protein: ASGSEGRQY

J gene: TRBJ1-2
V gene: TRBV7-3
CDR3 protein: ASREQGVGGYT

J gene: TRBJ1-4
V gene: TRBV5-1
CDR3 protein: ASSLRDRDEKLF

J gene: TRBJ2-7
V gene: TRBV11-2
CDR3 protein: ASSYLRYDEQY

J gene: TRBJ2-7
V gene: TRBV2
CDR3 protein: ASSEALHRGYEQY

J gene: TRBJ2-3
V gene: TRBV7-9
CDR3 protein: ASSSRGSTDTQY

J gene: TRBJ2-1
V gene: TRBV28
CDR3 protein: ASSLSARGSYNEQF

J gene: TRBJ2-1
V gene: TRBV5-1
CDR3 protein: ASSTETSGYNEQF

J gene: TRBJ2-3
V gene: TRBV6-4
CDR3 protein: ASSDSDISSGGGTDTQY

J gene: TRBJ1-1
V gene: TRBV13
CDR3 protein: ASSLAGGWMNTEAF

J gene: TRBJ2-5
V gene: TRBV28
CDR3 protein: ASSSLFGGLQETQY

J gene: TRBJ2-7
V gene: TRBV28
CDR3 protein: ASSYPSGRCY

J gene: TRBJ1-1
V gene: TRBV28
CDR3 protein: ASSLALMNTEAF

J gene: TRBJ2-1
V gene: TRBV28
CDR3 protein: ASSLERESGYNEQF

J gene: TRBJ2-2
V gene: TRBV6-1
CDR3 protein: ACRLAGTGELF

J gene: TRBJ2-1
V gene: TRBV9
CDR3 protein: ASSVRVLDNEQF

J gene: TRBJ1-2
V gene: TRBV30
CDR3 protein: AWSVLEGLGYT

J gene: TRBJ1-1
V gene: TRBV30
CDR3 protein: AWIVGAVDTEAF

J gene: TRBJ2-7
V gene: TRBV7-2
CDR3 protein: ASSLGQVLYEQY

J gene: TRBJ2-7
V gene: TRBV19
CDR3 protein: ASSSIWGGPYEQY

J gene: TRBJ1-5
V gene: TRBV6-6
CDR3 protein: ASSPTRDMYGQPQH

J gene: TRBJ2-1
V gene: TRBV30
CDR3 protein: AWDSGGSYNEQF

J gene: TRBJ2-1
V gene: TRBV18
CDR3 protein: ASSPSTGSYNEQF

J gene: TRBJ2-1
V gene: TRBV6-5
CDR3 protein: ASSRDSFNEQF

J gene: TRBJ1-2
V gene: TRBV6-5
CDR3 protein: ATAGGARGYT

J gene: TRBJ1-5
V gene: TRBV4-1
CDR3 protein: ASSRTGDRGQPQH

J gene: TRBJ1-2
V gene: TRBV19
CDR3 protein: ASSQETGANYGYT

J gene: TRBJ1-1
V gene: TRBV29-1
CDR3 protein: SANTLSGTGGGEAF

J gene: TRBJ1-2
V gene: TRBV2
CDR3 protein: ASTSERLYGYT

J gene: TRBJ2-7
V gene: TRBV4-1
CDR3 protein: ASSYSGTTGSYEQY

J gene: TRBJ1-1
V gene: TRBV29-1
CDR3 protein: SVWDRNTEAF

J gene: TRBJ2-7
V gene: TRBV30
CDR3 protein: AWSGLAGYYEQY

J gene: TRBJ2-3
V gene: TRBV7-2
CDR3 protein: ASSPGLAIITDTQY

J gene: TRBJ2-5
V gene: TRBV7-2
CDR3 protein: ASSLAGVRASGRGETQY

J gene: TRBJ1-5
V gene: TRBV5-8
CDR3 protein: ASSLARTARGGQPQH

J gene: TRBJ2-7
V gene: TRBV19
CDR3 protein: ASSTQGAYEQY

J gene: TRBJ2-1
V gene: TRBV9
CDR3 protein: ASSASGFGEQF